The clone carrying this T cell receptor beta chain was detected many times. The CDR3 end falls 3 residues outside the read, so it is completed with the germline J gene. The V gene end was trimmed by 1 base and the J gene end by 5 bases; junction bases not matched to a gene: 4. The CDR3 has 14 residues. Germline lookup yields CDR1 SEHNR and CDR2 FQNEAQ (reference sequence). Measured with immunoSEQ multiplex PCR; TCRdb has only the in-frame clones, and not every one. The profile covers approximately 30,000 clones, none occurring a single time. The entry originates in a study of T cell clonality in common variable immunodeficiency. Blood samples were heparinized, roughly 5 to 8.5 ml per donor.

The sample comprised peripheral blood mononuclear cells. This receptor was identified in a person between 18 and 75 years old in good health. The V gene is TRBV7-9, the J gene TRBJ2-7; 8 positions agree with TRBD1. Incomplete CDR3 DNA: TGTGCCAGCAGCTTAGGACAGGGGACGGACGAG. Its translation: CASSLGQGTDE. In full, the CDR3 is CASSLGQGTDEQYF.